Presented here are 17 T cell receptor beta chains from one specimen sequenced in a study of blood T cell repertoires in COVID-19. Assay used: immunoSEQ multiplex PCR; TCRdb lists only in-frame clones, some missing. Altogether roughly 150,000 clones are present, 84% being singletons, with the ten largest covering around a fifth. Sequenced: peripheral blood. The receptors here all came from a woman over 75 with acute or convalescent COVID-19.

This chain joins TRBV7-3 and TRBJ2-7, with 12 bases lining up with TRBD2. After removal of 5 bases from V and 4 bases from J, the junction contained 6 bases not matched to a gene. This CDR3 is 15 amino acids long. CDR1 is SGHTA, CDR2 FQGTGA, per germline. The CDR3 nucleotides read TGTGCCAGCAGCCCTCTAGCGGGGGGGCTTTACGAGCAGTACTTC. This codes for CASSPLAGGLYEQYF.

The V call is TRBV5-6, the J call TRBJ2-2, with 9 bases fitting TRBD1. The CDR3 runs 16 residues. CDR1 and CDR2 from the germline V gene are SGHDT and YYEEEE. V lost 6 bases to trimming and J lost 1 base; unmatched junction nucleotides: 7. The CDR3: CASNWWGQGNTGELFF. The CDR3 coding sequence is TGTGCCAGCAACTGGTGGGGACAGGGGAACACCGGGGAGCTGTTTTTT.

The V gene is TRBV10-3, the J gene TRBJ2-7, with a weak D call TRBD1 (5 bases). From germline, CDR1 is ENHRY and CDR2 SYGVKD. The CDR3 spans 14 residues. The germline V and J ends were trimmed by 10 bases and 4 bases, with 20 bases remaining between them. CDR3 in amino acids: CATLQQALQYEQYF. CDR3 DNA sequence: TGTGCCACCCTCCAACAGGCCCTTCAATACGAGCAGTACTTC.

The chain employs TRBV9 and TRBJ1-1; the D gene is possibly TRBD1 (5 bases). CDR1 is SGDLS, CDR2 YYNGEE, per germline. Trimming removed 0 bases from V and 8 bases from J, with 11 bases in between. There are 13 residues in the CDR3. CDR3: CASSVVAAGEAFF. Written as DNA, the CDR3 is TGTGCCAGCAGCGTAGTTGCGGCAGGGGAAGCTTTCTTT.

As regards this clone: Its ends do not fully match the called genes, so a read error is possible. The chain uses TRBV7-7 and TRBJ2-1, with 10 bases fitting TRBD2. CDR3 length equals 19 residues. Germline CDR1 reads SSHAT; CDR2 reads FNYEAQ (reference sequence). DNA of the CDR3: TGTGCTAGCAGCTTAGAATCTGGTCTAGCGGGGGCCCTCCGCGGGGAGCAGTTCTTC. Translating gives CASSLESGLAGALRGEQFF.

The chain recombines TRBV7-9 with TRBJ2-7; 7 nucleotides match TRBD2. Trimming took 7 bases from V and 3 from J; bases not matched to a gene: 12. Germline V CDR1 and CDR2: SEHNR, FQNEAQ (reference sequence). This CDR3 contains 15 residues. DNA of the CDR3: TGTGCCAGCATCCAATCGGGGGGACGAAGCTACGAGCAGTACTTC. As protein: CASIQSGGRSYEQYF.

CDR3 residues: CASSKDRGEKLFF. In DNA, the CDR3 is TGTGCCAGCTCAAAGGACAGGGGGGAAAAACTGTTTTTT. This rearrangement joins TRBV18 to TRBJ1-4; 10 positions match TRBD1. Germline-derived CDR1 and CDR2 are KGHSH and LQKENI. The CDR3 contains 13 residues. The J segment lost 8 bases and the V segment lost 5 bases, leaving 2 bases of the junction unmatched.

The J gene is TRBJ1-5, the V gene TRBV7-2, with TRBD1 matching over 8 bases. Per germline, CDR1 SGHTA and CDR2 FQGNSA. CDR3 length equals 17 residues. With 4 bases clipped from V and 4 bases from J, the junction kept 12 bases outside the gene matches. DNA of the CDR3: TGTGCCAGCAGCTCGCTTCAGGGGGCAGGCGGGAATCAGCCCCAGCATTTT. Its protein product is CASSSLQGAGGNQPQHF.

V usage is TRBV14 and J usage is TRBJ1-1, with D hard to call. V was clipped by 5 bases and J by 5 bases, with 12 bases between them. The CDR3 consists of 13 residues. Per germline, CDR1 SGHDN and CDR2 FVKESK. CDR3 loop: CASSFLPGTEAFF. The DNA of the CDR3 is TGTGCCAGCAGCTTTCTCCCGGGGACTGAAGCTTTCTTT.

This chain joins TRBV4-1 and TRBJ2-5, with D possibly being TRBD2 (5 bases). Trimming pared 0 bases from V and 13 bases from J, leaving 12 bases between. Germline CDR1 MGHRA, CDR2 YSYEKL. The length of the CDR3 is 12 residues. CDR3 protein: CASSQDKQRLYF. CDR3 coding DNA: TGCGCCAGCAGCCAAGACAAGCAGCGGCTGTACTTC.

This clone has more than one count but fewer than ten. V is TRBV10-3 and J is TRBJ2-6; no clear D. CDR3 length: 16 amino acids. V was trimmed by 3 bases and J by 0 bases, leaving 9 bases between them. Per the germline V gene, CDR1 is ENHRY and CDR2 is SYGVKD. The CDR3 bases are TGTGCCATCAGTGATCCACAAGTCTCTGGGGCCAACGTCCTGACTTTC. It encodes CAISDPQVSGANVLTF.

The V call is TRBV6-5, the J call TRBJ2-1; TRBD1 matches at 9 bases. The germline V gene encodes CDR1 MNHEY and CDR2 SVGAGI. The trim removed 3 bases at V and 5 bases at J, leaving 2 bases unmatched. The CDR3 contains 14 residues. This CDR3 reads CASSYGQGNNEQFF. The DNA of the CDR3 is TGTGCCAGCAGTTATGGACAGGGGAACAATGAGCAGTTCTTC.

The chain carries TRBV28 and TRBJ2-7; 10 bases are shared with TRBD1. The CDR3 contains 14 residues. The ends lost 5 bases at V and 6 bases at J; junction bases unmatched: 7. Germline CDR1 and CDR2: MDHEN and SYDVKM. In DNA form, the CDR3 reads TGTGCCAGCAGTGGACAGGGGGGGCCTCTCGAGCAGTACTTC. It specifies CASSGQGGPLEQYF. The full variable domain, completed using reference TRBV28 and TRBJ2-7, is DVKVTQSSRYLVKRTGEKVFLECVQDMDHENMFWYRQDPGLGLRLIYFSYDVKMKEKGDIPEGYSVSREKKERFSLILESASTNQTSMYLCASSGQGGPLEQYFGPGTRLTVT.

This chain uses TRBV5-1 with TRBJ2-7, with 8 bases aligning to TRBD2. The J segment lost 5 bases and the V segment lost 4 bases, leaving 11 bases of the junction unmatched. The length of the CDR3 is 15 residues. From germline, CDR1 is SGHRS and CDR2 YFSETQ. CDR3 amino acids: CASSQTSGRGHEQYF. The DNA for the CDR3 is TGCGCCAGCAGCCAAACTAGCGGTCGAGGGCACGAGCAGTACTTC.

The genes are TRBV7-2 and TRBJ1-3; D is ambiguous. The CDR3 sequence is 14 residues long. Germline V gives CDR1 SGHTA, CDR2 FQGNSA. V lost 6 bases, J lost 0 bases, and 9 bases lay in between. The CDR3 region has the DNA TGTGCCAGCAGTACTACCGTCTCTGGAAACACCATATATTTT. Its translation is CASSTTVSGNTIYF.

The chain couples TRBV21-1 to TRBJ2-5; the table's D call, TRBD1, has no DNA check behind it. TRBV21-1 counts as a pseudogene. This CDR3 is 15 amino acids long. The CDR3 spells CASSKGGTAQETQYF. The CDR3 DNA sequence: TGTGCCAGCAGCAAAGGGGGGACAGCCCAAGAGACCCAGTACTTC.

This clone has only one observation. The chain has TRBV27 and TRBJ1-1, with D unclear. Trimming stripped 5 bases from V and 6 bases from J, with 13 bases between. In germline, CDR1 is MNHEY, CDR2 SMNVEV (reference sequence). The CDR3 extends over 13 amino acids. As DNA, the CDR3 is TGTGCCAGCAGTCCCACTGGGCAGGCTGAAGCTTTCTTT. Its protein product is CASSPTGQAEAFF.